This TCR beta chain is drawn from a study of T cell repertoires in cytomegalovirus infection (dated by TCRdb to between 2017 and 2020). As for the study more broadly: Donor HLA type was relevant to the analysis, because carriage of CMV infection together with the matching HLA type was indicated by public TCR beta signatures. Here is what the overall study found, with its caveats: Carriers of CMV infection plus the relevant HLA type were discriminated by the cumulative frequency of public TCR beta family members in the study cohort and in an independent approximately 360-donor cohort. The ex vivo response was dominated by HLA-C-restricted CMV-specific TCR beta clonotypes, which also provided the single most frequent clonotype in two of eight donors.

According to the germline V gene, CDR1 reads MNHEY and CDR2 reads SVGEGT. The CDR3 has 15 amino acids, counting the end cysteine and phenylalanine. The entry retains the CDR3 DNA only, 45 bases that are in frame from base 1. Trimming accounts for 0 bases at V and 6 bases at J, while the number of junction bases matched to no gene is 3. For this clonotype: The antigen it recognizes is unknown. Base qualities were left out, and no much larger clone turns up one base away.

TCRdb records Illumina HiSeq 1500 as the sequencer. TCRdb itself trimmed the public reads at Q25 with fastp, ran MiXCR and retained productive beta chains. For every CDR3 protein sequence, its rows merge into one entry that carries the most common genes and DNA. Within this sample are 60,000 to 75,000 distinct CDR3 sequences, with approximately 22% of them counted one time only. Together, the top ten hold 65% to 85% of the sample. The V gene is TRBV6-2 or TRBV6-3 and the J gene is TRBJ2-1, and TRBD2 matches 9 of the central bases. The specimen sequenced was PBMCs, sequenced either directly or after in vitro stimulation (not recorded which). The source is a human donor in good health (CMV status not recorded). Some clones in this sample may be carry-over from other donors' samples. In nucleotide form, the sequence is TGTGCCAGCAGTTACTCACTAGCGGGTATCAATGAGCAGTTCTTC. The encoded protein is CASSYSLAGINEQFF.